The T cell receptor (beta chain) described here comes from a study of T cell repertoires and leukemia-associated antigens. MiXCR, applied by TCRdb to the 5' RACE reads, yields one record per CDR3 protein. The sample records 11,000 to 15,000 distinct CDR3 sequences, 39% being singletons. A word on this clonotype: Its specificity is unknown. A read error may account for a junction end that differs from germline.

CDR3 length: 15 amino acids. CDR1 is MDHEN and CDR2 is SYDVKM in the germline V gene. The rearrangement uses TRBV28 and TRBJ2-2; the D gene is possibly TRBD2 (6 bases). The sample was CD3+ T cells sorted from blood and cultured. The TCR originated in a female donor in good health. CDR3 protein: CASSVGGSHTGEPFF. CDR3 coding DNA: TGCGCCAGCAGTGTGGGGGGTTCCCACACCGGGGAGCCGTTTTTT.